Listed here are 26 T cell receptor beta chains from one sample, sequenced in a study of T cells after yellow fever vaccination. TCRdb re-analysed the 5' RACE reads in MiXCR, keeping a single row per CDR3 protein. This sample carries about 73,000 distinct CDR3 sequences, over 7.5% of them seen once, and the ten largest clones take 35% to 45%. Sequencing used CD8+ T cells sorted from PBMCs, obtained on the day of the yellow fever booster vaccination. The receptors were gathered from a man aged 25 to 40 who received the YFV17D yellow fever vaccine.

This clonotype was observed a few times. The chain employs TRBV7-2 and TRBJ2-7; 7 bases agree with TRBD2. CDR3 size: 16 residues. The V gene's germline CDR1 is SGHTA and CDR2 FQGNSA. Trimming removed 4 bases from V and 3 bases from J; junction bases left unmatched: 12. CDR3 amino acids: CASSSSSGTGFYEQYF. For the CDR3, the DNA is TGTGCCAGCAGCTCCTCAAGCGGGACTGGCTTCTACGAGCAGTACTTC.

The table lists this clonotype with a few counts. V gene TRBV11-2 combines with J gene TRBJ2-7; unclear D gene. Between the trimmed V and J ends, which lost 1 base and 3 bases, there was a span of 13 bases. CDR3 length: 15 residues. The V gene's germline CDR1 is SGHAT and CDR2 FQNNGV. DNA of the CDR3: TGTGCCAGCAGCTTAGGACACCTGTCGTTCTACGAGCAGTACTTC. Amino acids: CASSLGHLSFYEQYF.

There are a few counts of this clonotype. The CDR3 here is CASSLLPLAGGPDEQFF. The CDR3 bases are TGTGCCAGCAGTTTATTACCACTAGCGGGAGGGCCCGATGAGCAGTTCTTC. The genes are TRBV28 and TRBJ2-1, with TRBD2 matching 13 bases. Germline V gene lookup returns CDR1 MDHEN and CDR2 SYDVKM. There are 17 residues in the CDR3. Trimming cost V 1 base and J 8 bases; bases outside gene matches: 8.

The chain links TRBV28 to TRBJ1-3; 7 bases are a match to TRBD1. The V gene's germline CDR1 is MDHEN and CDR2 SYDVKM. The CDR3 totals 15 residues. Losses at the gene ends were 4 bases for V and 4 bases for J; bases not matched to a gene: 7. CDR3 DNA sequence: TGTGCCAGCAGTTCTCCCGCAGGGGGAGGAAACACCATATATTTT. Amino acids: CASSSPAGGGNTIYF.

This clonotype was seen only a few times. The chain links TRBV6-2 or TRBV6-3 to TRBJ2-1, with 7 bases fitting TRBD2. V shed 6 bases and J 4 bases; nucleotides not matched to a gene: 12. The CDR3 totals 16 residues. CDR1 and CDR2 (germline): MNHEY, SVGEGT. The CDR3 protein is CASRKGLDGLYNEQFF. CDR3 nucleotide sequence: TGTGCCAGCAGAAAAGGACTAGATGGTTTGTACAATGAGCAGTTCTTC.

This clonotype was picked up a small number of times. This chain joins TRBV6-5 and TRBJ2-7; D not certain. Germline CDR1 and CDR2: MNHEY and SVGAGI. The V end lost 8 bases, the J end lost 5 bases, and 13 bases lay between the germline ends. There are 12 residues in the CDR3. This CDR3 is CASGAGQDEQYF. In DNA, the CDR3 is TGTGCCAGCGGAGCCGGCCAGGACGAGCAGTACTTC.

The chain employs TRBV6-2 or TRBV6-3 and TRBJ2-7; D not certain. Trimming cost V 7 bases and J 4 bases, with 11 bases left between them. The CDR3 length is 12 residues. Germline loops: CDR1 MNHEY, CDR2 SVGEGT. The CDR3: CASTIPGYEQYF. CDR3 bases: TGTGCCAGCACCATCCCCGGGTACGAGCAGTACTTC.

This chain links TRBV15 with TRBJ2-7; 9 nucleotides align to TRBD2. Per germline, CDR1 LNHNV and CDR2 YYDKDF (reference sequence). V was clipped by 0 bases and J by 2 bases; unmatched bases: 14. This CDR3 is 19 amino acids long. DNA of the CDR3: TGTGCCACCAGCAGAGAACCAAGGCTAGCGGGAAAGAGAACCTACGAGCAGTACTTC. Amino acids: CATSREPRLAGKRTYEQYF.

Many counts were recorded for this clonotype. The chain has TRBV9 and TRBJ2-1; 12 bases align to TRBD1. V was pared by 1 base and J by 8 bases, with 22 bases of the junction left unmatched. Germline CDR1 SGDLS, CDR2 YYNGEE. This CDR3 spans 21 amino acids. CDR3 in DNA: TGTGCCAGCAGCGTACCCGACGGGACAGGGGGCTCGCTAGCGGGAATGGATGAGCAGTTCTTC. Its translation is CASSVPDGTGGSLAGMDEQFF.

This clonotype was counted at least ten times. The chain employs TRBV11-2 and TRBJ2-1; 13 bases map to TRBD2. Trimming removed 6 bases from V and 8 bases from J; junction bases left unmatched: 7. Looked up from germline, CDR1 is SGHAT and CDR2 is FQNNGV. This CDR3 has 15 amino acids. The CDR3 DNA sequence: TGTGCCAGCAGATCGGGACTAGCGGGATTCGATGAGCAGTTCTTC. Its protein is CASRSGLAGFDEQFF. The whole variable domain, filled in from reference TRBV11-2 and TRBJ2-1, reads EAGVAQSPRYKIIEKRQSVAFWCNPISGHATLYWYQQILGQGPKLLIQFQNNGVVDDSQLPKDRFSAERLKGVDSTLKIQPAKLEDSAVYLCASRSGLAGFDEQFFGPGTRLTVL.

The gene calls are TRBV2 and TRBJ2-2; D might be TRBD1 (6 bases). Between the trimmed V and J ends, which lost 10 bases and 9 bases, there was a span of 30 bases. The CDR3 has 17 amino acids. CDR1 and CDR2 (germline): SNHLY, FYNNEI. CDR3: CATKGQDSHGAYRELFF. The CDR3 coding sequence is TGTGCCACCAAAGGGCAGGACAGCCATGGTGCCTACCGGGAGCTGTTTTTT.

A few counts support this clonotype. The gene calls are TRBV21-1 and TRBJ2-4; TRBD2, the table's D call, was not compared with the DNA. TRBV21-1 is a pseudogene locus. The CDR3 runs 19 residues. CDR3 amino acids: CASSKVEGRDFLAKNIQYF. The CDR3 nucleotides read TGTGCCAGCAGCAAGGTCGAGGGACGGGACTTCTTAGCCAAAAACATTCAGTACTTC.

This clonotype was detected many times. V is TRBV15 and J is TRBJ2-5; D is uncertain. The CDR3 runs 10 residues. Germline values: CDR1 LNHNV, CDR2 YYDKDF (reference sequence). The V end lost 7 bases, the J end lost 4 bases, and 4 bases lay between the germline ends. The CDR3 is CATKGETQYF. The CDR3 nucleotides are TGTGCCACCAAAGGAGAGACCCAGTACTTC.

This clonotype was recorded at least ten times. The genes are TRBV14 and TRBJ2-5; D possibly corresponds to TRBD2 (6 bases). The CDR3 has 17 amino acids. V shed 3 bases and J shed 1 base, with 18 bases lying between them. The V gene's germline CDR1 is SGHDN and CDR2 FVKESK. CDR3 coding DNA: TGTGCCAGCAGCCAGGAAGATGGGGCGGGAACCCAAGAGACCCAGTACTTC. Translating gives CASSQEDGAGTQETQYF.

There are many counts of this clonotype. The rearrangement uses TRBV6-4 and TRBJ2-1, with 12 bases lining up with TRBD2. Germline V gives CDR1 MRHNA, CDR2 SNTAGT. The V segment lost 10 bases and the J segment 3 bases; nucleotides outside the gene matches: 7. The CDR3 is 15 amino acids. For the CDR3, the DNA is TGTGCCACCTCTCGACTAGCGGGAGACTACAATGAGCAGTTCTTC. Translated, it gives CATSRLAGDYNEQFF.

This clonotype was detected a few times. The CDR3, as DNA: TGTGCCAGCAGTTTGAAAAGCACAGATACGCAGTATTTT. The encoded protein is CASSLKSTDTQYF. V gene TRBV27 combines with J gene TRBJ2-3; D is ambiguous. V lost 3 bases and J lost 0, with 4 bases in between. The germline gives CDR1 MNHEY, CDR2 SMNVEV (reference sequence). This CDR3 region has 13 residues.

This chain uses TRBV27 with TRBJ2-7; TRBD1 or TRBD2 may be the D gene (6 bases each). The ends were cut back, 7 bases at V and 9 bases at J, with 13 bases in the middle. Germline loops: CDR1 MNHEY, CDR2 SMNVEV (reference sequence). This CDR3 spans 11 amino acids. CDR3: CASTERGAQYF. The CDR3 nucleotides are TGTGCCAGCACCGAGAGGGGGGCGCAGTACTTC.

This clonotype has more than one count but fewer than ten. CDR3 sequence (DNA): TGTGCCAGCAGCCAAGATTCCCGGTTAGCGGGAGATTACGAGCAGTACTTC. Translated, it gives CASSQDSRLAGDYEQYF. The V call is TRBV4-2, the J call TRBJ2-7; 9 bases fit TRBD2. The germline V gene has CDR1 LGHNA and CDR2 YNFKEQ. The CDR3 is made up of 17 amino acids. The ends lost 0 bases at V and 4 bases at J; junction bases unmatched: 10.

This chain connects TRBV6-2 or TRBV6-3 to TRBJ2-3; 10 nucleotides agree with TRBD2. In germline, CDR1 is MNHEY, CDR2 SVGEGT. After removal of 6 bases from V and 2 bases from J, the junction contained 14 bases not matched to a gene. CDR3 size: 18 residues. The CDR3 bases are TGTGCCAGCAGACCTCTAGCGGGAGTGGCCCTAAACACAGATACGCAGTATTTT. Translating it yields CASRPLAGVALNTDTQYF.

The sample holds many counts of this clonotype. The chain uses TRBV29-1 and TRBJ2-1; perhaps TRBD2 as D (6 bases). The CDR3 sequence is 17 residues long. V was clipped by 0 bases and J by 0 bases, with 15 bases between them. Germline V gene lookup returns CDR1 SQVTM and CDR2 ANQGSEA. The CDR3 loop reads CSVEDFSGSRSYNEQFF. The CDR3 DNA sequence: TGCAGCGTTGAAGACTTTAGCGGCAGCCGCTCCTACAATGAGCAGTTCTTC.

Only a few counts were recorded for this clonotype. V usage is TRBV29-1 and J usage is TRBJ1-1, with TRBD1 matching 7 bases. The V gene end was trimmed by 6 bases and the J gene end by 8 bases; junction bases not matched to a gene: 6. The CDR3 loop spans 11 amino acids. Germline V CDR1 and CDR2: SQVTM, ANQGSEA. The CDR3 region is CSVKGAIEAFF. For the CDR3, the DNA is TGCAGCGTCAAGGGGGCGATCGAAGCTTTCTTT.

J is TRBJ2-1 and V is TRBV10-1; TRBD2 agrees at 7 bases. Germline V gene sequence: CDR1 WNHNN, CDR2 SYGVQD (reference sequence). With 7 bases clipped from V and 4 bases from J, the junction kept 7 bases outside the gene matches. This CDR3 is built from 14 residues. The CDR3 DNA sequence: TGCGCCAGCAAGCTAGCGGAGAAATACAATGAGCAGTTCTTC. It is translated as CASKLAEKYNEQFF.

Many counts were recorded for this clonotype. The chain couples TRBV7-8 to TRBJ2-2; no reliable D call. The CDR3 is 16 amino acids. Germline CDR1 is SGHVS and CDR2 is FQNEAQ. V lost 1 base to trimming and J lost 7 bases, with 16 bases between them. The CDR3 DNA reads TGTGCCAGCAGCTTAGGGGCAGCGATCTCTAGCGGGGAGCTGTTTTTT. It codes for CASSLGAAISSGELFF.

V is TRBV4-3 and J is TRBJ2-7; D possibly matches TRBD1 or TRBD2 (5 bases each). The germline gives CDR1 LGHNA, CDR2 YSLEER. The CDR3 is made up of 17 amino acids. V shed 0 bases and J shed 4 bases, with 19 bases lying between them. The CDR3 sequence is CASSQDGTRSSSYEQYF. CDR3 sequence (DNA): TGCGCCAGCAGCCAAGACGGGACCCGCAGCTCCTCTTACGAGCAGTACTTC.

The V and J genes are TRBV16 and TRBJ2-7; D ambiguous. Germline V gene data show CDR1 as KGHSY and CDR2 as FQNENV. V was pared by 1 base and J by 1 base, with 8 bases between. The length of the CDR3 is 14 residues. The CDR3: CASSQYQESYEQYF. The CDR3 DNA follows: TGTGCCAGCAGCCAATATCAGGAATCCTACGAGCAGTACTTC.

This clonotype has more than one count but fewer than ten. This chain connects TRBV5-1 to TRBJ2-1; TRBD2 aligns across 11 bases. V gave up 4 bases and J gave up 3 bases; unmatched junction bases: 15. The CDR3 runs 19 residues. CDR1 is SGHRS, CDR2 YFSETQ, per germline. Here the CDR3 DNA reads TGCGCCAGCAGCGTGTGGGGACTAGCGGACAACACAAACTACAATGAGCAGTTCTTC. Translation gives CASSVWGLADNTNYNEQFF.